The 8 T cell receptor beta chains in this list originate from one sample, sequenced in a study of OX40 agonist ivuxolimab in advanced cancers. Method: immunoSEQ multiplex PCR; TCRdb's copy keeps in-frame clones and lacks some. The table includes 45,000 to 55,000 clones, 81% detected once. Sample: CD4+ or CD8+ T cells sorted from blood, taken in a trial of the OX40 agonist ivuxolimab. These receptors all come from an adult with an advanced solid tumor such as melanoma, head and neck, liver or kidney cancer.

This clone occurred a few times. One end of the junction is discordant with germline, which a read error may explain. This chain links TRBV10-3 with TRBJ2-7; 8 bases fit TRBD1. Germline CDR1 is ENHRY and CDR2 is SYGVKD. The CDR3 has 12 residues. CDR3 sequence: CLARGHSYEQYF. Written as DNA, the CDR3 is TGCTTGGCCAGGGGGCACTCCTACGAGCAGTACTTC.

The chain is built from TRBV6-5 and TRBJ1-1; D might be TRBD1 (6 bases). The V and J ends lost 5 bases and 2 bases respectively, with 15 bases between them. The CDR3 spans 15 residues. Germline CDR1 MNHEY, CDR2 SVGAGI. As DNA, the CDR3 is TGTGCCAGCAGTCGGCGGACAGAACTTAACACTGAAGCTTTCTTT. Its translation: CASSRRTELNTEAFF.

The rearrangement links TRBV30 to TRBJ2-2, with a weak D call TRBD2 (5 bases). Looked up from germline, CDR1 is GTSNPN and CDR2 is SVGIG (reference sequence). CDR3 length: 15 residues. The V gene lost 2 bases and the J gene lost 1 base, with 11 bases spanning the gap. In DNA form, the CDR3 reads TGTGCCTGGAGTCAAGCGGTTTTGAACACCGGGGAGCTGTTTTTT. Its protein product is CAWSQAVLNTGELFF.

The chain combines TRBV4-3 with TRBJ2-3; 11 bases are a match to TRBD2. In germline, CDR1 is LGHNA, CDR2 YSLEER. This CDR3 is built from 18 residues. With 0 bases clipped from V and 4 bases from J, the junction kept 9 bases outside the gene matches. CDR3 loop: CASSQDGGSGRAADTQYF. The CDR3 region has the DNA TGCGCCAGCAGCCAAGATGGGGGTAGCGGGAGGGCGGCAGATACGCAGTATTTT.

This sequence joins TRBV30 and TRBJ1-2; D gene ambiguous. Between the trimmed V and J ends, which lost 3 bases and 0 bases, there was a span of 8 bases. Germline V lookup: CDR1 GTSNPN, CDR2 SVGIG (reference sequence). The CDR3 has 13 amino acids. The CDR3 DNA reads as TGTGCCTGGAGGGTAGGGTCTAACTATGGCTACACCTTC. Translating it yields CAWRVGSNYGYTF. Using reference TRBV30 and TRBJ1-2 for the parts outside the CDR3, the full variable domain is SQTIHQWPATLVQPVGSPLSLECTVEGTSNPNLYWYRQAAGRGLQLLFYSVGIGQISSEVPQNLSASRPQDRQFILSSKKLLLSDSGFYLCAWRVGSNYGYTFGSGTRLTVV.

The V call is TRBV13, the J call TRBJ2-5, with TRBD2 as a possible D gene (6 bases). The germline CDR1 and CDR2 sequences are PRHDT and FYEKMQ (reference sequence). The germline V and J ends were trimmed by 8 bases and 5 bases, with 18 bases remaining between them. The CDR3 covers 14 residues. The CDR3 nucleotides read TGTGCCAGCCACAATCGGGGACGGGGGGAGACCCAGTACTTC. Protein: CASHNRGRGETQYF.

This clone was counted once. V and J are TRBV27 and TRBJ2-2; D unresolved. V lost 2 bases and J 4 bases, leaving 5 bases between the germline ends. Looked up from germline, CDR1 is MNHEY and CDR2 is SMNVEV (reference sequence). CDR3 size: 13 residues. The CDR3 region is CASSLRVTGELFF. The CDR3 DNA follows: TGTGCCAGCAGTTTAAGGGTCACCGGGGAGCTGTTTTTT.

This chain connects TRBV28 to TRBJ1-5, with unresolved D. The CDR3 contains 14 residues. The germline V and J ends were trimmed by 2 bases and 0 bases, with 5 bases remaining between them. Looked up from germline, CDR1 is MDHEN and CDR2 is SYDVKM. CDR3 sequence: CASSLEGSNQPQHF. In DNA form, the CDR3 reads TGTGCCAGCAGTTTAGAGGGTAGCAATCAGCCCCAGCATTTT.